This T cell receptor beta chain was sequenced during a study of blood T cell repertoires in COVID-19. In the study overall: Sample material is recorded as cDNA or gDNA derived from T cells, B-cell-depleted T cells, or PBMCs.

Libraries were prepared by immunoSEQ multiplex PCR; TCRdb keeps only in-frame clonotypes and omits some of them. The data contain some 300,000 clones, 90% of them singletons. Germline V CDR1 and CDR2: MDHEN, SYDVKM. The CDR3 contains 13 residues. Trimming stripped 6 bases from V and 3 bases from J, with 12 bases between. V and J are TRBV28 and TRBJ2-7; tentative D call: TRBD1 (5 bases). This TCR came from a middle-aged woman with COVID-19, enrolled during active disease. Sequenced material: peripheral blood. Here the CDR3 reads CASSIPDSYEQYF. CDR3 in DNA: TGTGCCAGCAGCATTCCCGACAGCTACGAGCAGTACTTC.